Presented here are 16 T cell receptor beta chains from one specimen sequenced in a study of response to subunit inactivated influenza vaccine. One entry per CDR3 protein, called by TCRdb with MiXCR from the RT-PCR reads. There are about 240,000 distinct CDR3 sequences in the sample; 9.5% to 15% occur only once, and under 10% lies in the top ten. Source: non-naive T cells sorted from PBMCs, taken about 14 days before vaccination. These TCRs come from a man in his forties or fifties who received an inactivated influenza vaccine.

The gene calls are TRBV20-1 and TRBJ1-6, with 7 bases fitting TRBD1. The CDR3 runs to 16 residues. The V segment lost 0 bases and the J segment 6 bases; nucleotides outside the gene matches: 8. The germline gives CDR1 DFQATT, CDR2 SNEGSKA (reference sequence). The CDR3 nucleotides read TGCAGTGCTAGAGAGGGGGGACAGTTCTTTAATTCACCCCTCCACTTT. Amino acids: CSAREGGQFFNSPLHF.

This chain joins TRBV14 and TRBJ1-3; D not certain. With 4 bases removed from V and 2 bases from J, the gap between germline ends came to 12 bases. From germline, CDR1 is SGHDN and CDR2 FVKESK. CDR3 length equals 15 residues. Here the CDR3 DNA reads TGTGCCAGCAGCCTTAAACTCGGACCTGGAAACACCATATATTTT. Its protein product is CASSLKLGPGNTIYF.

This clonotype was detected only a few times. This chain connects TRBV12-3 or TRBV12-4 to TRBJ2-7, with D perhaps matching TRBD2 (6 bases). This CDR3 region has 14 residues. Trimming cost V 3 bases and J 2 bases, with 11 bases left between them. The CDR3 protein is CASSFYGGTYEQYF. Here the CDR3 DNA reads TGTGCCAGCAGTTTTTACGGCGGGACCTACGAGCAGTACTTC.

This clonotype was seen at least ten times. CDR3 amino acids: CAVMGSGNQPQHF. The CDR3 DNA sequence: TGTGCCGTCATGGGCAGCGGCAATCAGCCCCAGCATTTT. This sequence joins TRBV21-1 and TRBJ1-5. TRBV21-1 is a listed pseudogene. The CDR3 spans 13 residues.

This clonotype has a handful of counts. The V and J genes are TRBV7-9 and TRBJ1-1, with no clear D. V lost 3 bases to trimming and J lost 4 bases, with 21 bases between them. This CDR3 contains 17 residues. Germline V gene sequence: CDR1 SEHNR, CDR2 FQNEAQ (reference sequence). CDR3 amino acids: CASSLGGSVGIITEAFF. For the CDR3, the DNA is TGTGCCAGCAGCTTGGGTGGCTCCGTTGGGATTATCACTGAAGCTTTCTTT. The complete variable domain, with remaining parts taken from reference TRBV7-9 and TRBJ1-1, reads DTGVSQNPRHKITKRGQNVTFRCDPISEHNRLYWYRQTLGQGPEFLTYFQNEAQLEKSRLLSDRFSAERPKGSFSTLEIQRTEQGDSAMYLCASSLGGSVGIITEAFFGQGTRLTVV.

This clonotype was seen more than once but under ten times. The chain couples TRBV12-3 or TRBV12-4 to TRBJ2-6, with a tentative D call TRBD1 (6 bases). The CDR3 is 15 residues long. V was trimmed by 6 bases and J by 2 bases, leaving 11 bases between them. The CDR3 nucleotides read TGTGCCAGCAGCATCAGGGGAACTGGGGCCAACGTCCTGACTTTC. Translated: CASSIRGTGANVLTF.

The chain combines TRBV28 with TRBJ2-2; 7 nucleotides align to TRBD1. Germline CDR1 is MDHEN and CDR2 is SYDVKM. V lost 5 bases and J lost 5; bases outside the gene matches: 11. The CDR3 has 16 residues. This chain's CDR3 is CASSPGQPMRTGELFF. DNA for the CDR3: TGTGCCAGCAGTCCGGGACAGCCCATGAGAACCGGGGAGCTGTTTTTT.

A few counts support this clonotype. J is TRBJ2-7 and V is TRBV7-8, with 7 bases that match TRBD2. Germline V lookup: CDR1 SGHVS, CDR2 FQNEAQ. With 5 bases clipped from V and 3 bases from J, the junction kept 7 bases outside the gene matches. The CDR3 runs 14 residues. The CDR3 is CASSLTTSSYEQYF. In nucleotides, the CDR3 is TGTGCCAGCAGCCTCACGACTAGCAGCTACGAGCAGTACTTC.

This clonotype was detected only a few times. The rearrangement uses TRBV5-5 and TRBJ1-2; 8 bases line up with TRBD1. V gave up 0 bases and J gave up 7 bases; unmatched junction bases: 8. The length of the CDR3 is 15 residues. The germline V gene encodes CDR1 SGHKS and CDR2 YYEKEE (reference sequence). As DNA, the CDR3 is TGTGCCAGCAGCTTGGAGGGTGGACAGGGAACTGGCTACACCTTC. Translated, it gives CASSLEGGQGTGYTF.

This clonotype was found a few times. Written as DNA, the CDR3 is TGTGCCAGCAGCGCCCCTCTAGCGTTAGTCACAGATACGCAGTATTTT. Amino acid sequence: CASSAPLALVTDTQYF. The rearrangement links TRBV7-2 to TRBJ2-3; tentatively, D is TRBD2 (6 bases). V was shortened by 5 bases and J by 2 bases, with 17 bases between the two germline ends. Germline V CDR1 and CDR2: SGHTA, FQGNSA. CDR3 length equals 16 residues.

This clonotype was counted only a few times. The rearrangement links TRBV7-2 to TRBJ1-2, with 10 nucleotides matching TRBD1. The CDR3 length is 15 residues. V shed 3 bases, J shed 7 bases, and the junction held 8 bases outside the gene matches. Looked up from germline, CDR1 is SGHTA and CDR2 is FQGNSA. The DNA of the CDR3 is TGTGCCAGCAGCTTTGCAGGGACAGGGGCCTCTGGCTACACCTTC. Translation: CASSFAGTGASGYTF.

The chain combines TRBV5-4 with TRBJ2-5; possible D gene TRBD2, 5 bases. Looked up from germline, CDR1 is SGHNT and CDR2 is YYREEE (reference sequence). This CDR3 is built from 14 residues. V was shortened by 0 bases and J by 3 bases, with 9 bases between the two germline ends. CDR3 in DNA: TGTGCCAGCAGCTTGGCCTTGGAGGAAGAGACCCAGTACTTC. This translates into CASSLALEEETQYF.

Here the CDR3 reads CASSSLAGGHVQFF. CDR3 coding DNA: TGCGCCAGCAGCTCGTTAGCGGGGGGGCATGTGCAGTTCTTC. The chain uses TRBV5-1 and TRBJ2-1; 11 bases map to TRBD2. V lost 3 bases, J lost 12 bases, and 8 bases stayed unmatched. This CDR3 contains 14 residues. Germline lookup yields CDR1 SGHRS and CDR2 YFSETQ.

The chain joins TRBV6-2 or TRBV6-3 to TRBJ2-2, with TRBD2 as a possible D gene (6 bases). This CDR3 is built from 16 residues. Germline-derived CDR1 and CDR2 are MNHEY and SVGEGT. V gave up 1 base and J gave up 1 base, with 10 bases separating them. The CDR3 DNA is TGTGCCAGCAGTTACTTGGGCGGGGTGAACACCGGGGAGCTGTTTTTT. It encodes CASSYLGGVNTGELFF.

The J gene is TRBJ2-1, the V gene TRBV19; 7 positions agree with TRBD1. CDR3 length equals 15 residues. V trimming: 3 bases; J trimming: 4 bases; junction bases outside the gene matches: 6. Germline loops: CDR1 LNHDA, CDR2 SQIVND (reference sequence). The CDR3 DNA is TGTGCCAGTAGTATCGAGGGGGCCGGATACAATGAGCAGTTCTTC. Amino acid sequence: CASSIEGAGYNEQFF.

This clonotype was detected a few times. The rearrangement links TRBV12-3 or TRBV12-4 to TRBJ2-4, with D tentatively TRBD2 (5 bases). The CDR3 consists of 16 residues. V gave up 3 bases and J gave up 1 base, with 13 bases separating them. Here the CDR3 DNA reads TGTGCCAGCAGTTTTGGTAGACTAACGGCCAAAAACATTCAGTACTTC. Residues: CASSFGRLTAKNIQYF.